The clone carrying this TCR beta chain was detected only a few times. This entry is derived from a study of blood T cell repertoires in COVID-19. About the research overall: Samples came from the United States, Italy and Spain, spanning acute and convalescent COVID-19. PBMCs, B-cell-depleted T cells, or T cells provided the cDNA or gDNA that made up the material.

In the authors' methods: For nucleated cells, counts were estimated from reference gene primer amplification. Method: immunoSEQ multiplex PCR; TCRdb's copy keeps in-frame clones and lacks some. V, J and clone size reflect that table, while D and trimming were determined from the DNA. The sample has some 70,000 clones, approximately 79% seen once; the top ten hold roughly 9.8%. The V gene's germline CDR1 is SGHNT and CDR2 YYREEE (reference sequence). V lost 3 bases to trimming and J lost 0 bases, with 15 bases between them. The CDR3 is 16 residues long. The specimen sequenced was peripheral blood. This rearrangement joins TRBV5-4 to TRBJ1-2, with TRBD1 as a possible D gene (5 bases). The receptor comes from a woman between 50 and 59 years old with acute or convalescent COVID-19. The CDR3 nucleotides are TGTGCCAGCAGCTCACAAAGTAGGGGAACTAACTATGGCTACACCTTC. Protein: CASSSQSRGTNYGYTF. Full variable domain (missing parts from reference TRBV5-4 and TRBJ1-2): ETGVTQSPTHLIKTRGQQVTLRCSSQSGHNTVSWYQQALGQGPQFIFQYYREEENGRGNFPPRFSGLQFPNYSSELNVNALELDDSALYLCASSSQSRGTNYGYTFGSGTRLTVV.